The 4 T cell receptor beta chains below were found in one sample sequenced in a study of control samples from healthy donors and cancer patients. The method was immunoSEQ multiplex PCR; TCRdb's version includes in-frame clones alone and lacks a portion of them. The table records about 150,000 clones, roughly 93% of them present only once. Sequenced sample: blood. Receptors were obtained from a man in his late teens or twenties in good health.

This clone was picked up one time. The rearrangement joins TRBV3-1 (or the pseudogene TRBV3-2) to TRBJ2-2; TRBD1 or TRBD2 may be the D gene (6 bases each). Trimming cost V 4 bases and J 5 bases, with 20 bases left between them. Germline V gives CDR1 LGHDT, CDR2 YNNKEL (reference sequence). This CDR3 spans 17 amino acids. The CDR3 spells CASSPPKGGLVTGELFF. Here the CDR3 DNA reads TGTGCCAGCAGCCCGCCGAAGGGGGGCTTAGTGACCGGGGAGCTGTTTTTT.

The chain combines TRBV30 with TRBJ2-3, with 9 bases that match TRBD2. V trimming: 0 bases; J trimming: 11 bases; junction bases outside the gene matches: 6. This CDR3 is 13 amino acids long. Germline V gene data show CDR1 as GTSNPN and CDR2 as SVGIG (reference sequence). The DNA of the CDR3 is TGTGCCTGGAGTGTACCAGCGGGGGGTTGGCAGTATTTT. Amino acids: CAWSVPAGGWQYF.

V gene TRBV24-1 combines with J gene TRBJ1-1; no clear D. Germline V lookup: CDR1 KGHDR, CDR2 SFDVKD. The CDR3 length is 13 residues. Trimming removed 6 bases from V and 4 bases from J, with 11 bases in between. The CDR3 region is CATSRVGSTEAFF. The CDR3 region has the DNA TGTGCCACCAGTCGAGTAGGGAGCACTGAAGCTTTCTTT.

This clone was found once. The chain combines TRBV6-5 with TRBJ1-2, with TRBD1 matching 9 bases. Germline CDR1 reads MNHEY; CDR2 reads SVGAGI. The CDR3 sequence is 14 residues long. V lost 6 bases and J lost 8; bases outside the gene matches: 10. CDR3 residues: CASREGQGNRGYTF. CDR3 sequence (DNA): TGTGCCAGCAGGGAGGGACAGGGTAATCGCGGCTACACCTTC.